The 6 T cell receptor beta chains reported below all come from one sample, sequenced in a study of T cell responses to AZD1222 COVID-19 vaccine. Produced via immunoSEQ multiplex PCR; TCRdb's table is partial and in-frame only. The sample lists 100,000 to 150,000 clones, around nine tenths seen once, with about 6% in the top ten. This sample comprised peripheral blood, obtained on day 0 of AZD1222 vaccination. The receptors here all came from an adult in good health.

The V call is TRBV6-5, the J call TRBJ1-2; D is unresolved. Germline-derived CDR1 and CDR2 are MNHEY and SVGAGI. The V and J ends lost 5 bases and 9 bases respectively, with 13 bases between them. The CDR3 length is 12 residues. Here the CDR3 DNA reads TGTGCCAGCAGTCTGACCCCTGGAAGCTACACCTTC. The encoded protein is CASSLTPGSYTF.

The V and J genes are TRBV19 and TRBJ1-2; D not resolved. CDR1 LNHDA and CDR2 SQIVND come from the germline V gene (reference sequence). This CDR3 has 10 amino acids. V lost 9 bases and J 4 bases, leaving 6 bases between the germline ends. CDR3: CASLGYGYTF. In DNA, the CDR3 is TGTGCCAGCCTGGGCTATGGCTACACCTTC. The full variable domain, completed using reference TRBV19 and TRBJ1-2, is DGGITQSPKYLFRKEGQNVTLSCEQNLNHDAMYWYRQDPGQGLRLIYYSQIVNDFQKGDIAEGYSVSREKKESFPLTVTSAQKNPTAFYLCASLGYGYTFGSGTRLTVV.

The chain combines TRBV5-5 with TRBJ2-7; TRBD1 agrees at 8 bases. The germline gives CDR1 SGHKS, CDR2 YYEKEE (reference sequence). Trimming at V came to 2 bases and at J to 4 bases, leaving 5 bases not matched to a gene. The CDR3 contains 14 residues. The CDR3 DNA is TGTGCCAGCAGCTTCCTACAGGGGGATTACGAGCAGTACTTC. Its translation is CASSFLQGDYEQYF.

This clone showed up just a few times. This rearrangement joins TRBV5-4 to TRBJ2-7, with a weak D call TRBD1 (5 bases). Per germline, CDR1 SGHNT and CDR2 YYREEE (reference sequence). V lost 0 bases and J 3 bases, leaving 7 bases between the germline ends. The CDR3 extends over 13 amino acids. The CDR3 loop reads CASSLEQDYEQYF. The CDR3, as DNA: TGTGCCAGCAGCTTGGAACAGGACTACGAGCAGTACTTC.

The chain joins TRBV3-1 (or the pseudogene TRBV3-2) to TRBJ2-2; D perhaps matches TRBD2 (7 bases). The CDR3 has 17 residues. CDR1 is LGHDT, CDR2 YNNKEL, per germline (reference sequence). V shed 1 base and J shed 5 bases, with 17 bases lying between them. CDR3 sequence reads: CASSQVAGARGTGELFF. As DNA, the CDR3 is TGTGCCAGCAGCCAAGTTGCGGGGGCCCGGGGAACCGGGGAGCTGTTTTTT.

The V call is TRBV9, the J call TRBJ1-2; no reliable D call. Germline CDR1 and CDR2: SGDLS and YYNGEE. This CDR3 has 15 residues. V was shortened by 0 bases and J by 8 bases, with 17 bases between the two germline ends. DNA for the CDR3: TGTGCCAGCAGCGTAGGCGAAGGGCGCCTTGGGGGCTACACCTTC. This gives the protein CASSVGEGRLGGYTF.